The 26 T cell receptor beta chains in this list originate from one sample, sequenced in a study of blood T cells in healthy people across ages. The use of a sample-barcoded 5' primer and a J-beta primer mix characterized a second PCR of 7 to 11 cycles. TCRdb passed the 5' RACE reads through MiXCR, listing each CDR3 protein once. Of more than 900,000 distinct CDR3 sequences in the sample, about 28% are singletons; the top ten hold 10%. These data were also filed under a second study, of T cells of mothers and their children.

Specimen: blood. These TCRs come from a woman between 40 and 55 years old in good health.

This clonotype was detected many times. This chain uses TRBV18 with TRBJ2-1, with a possible D match to TRBD2 (6 bases). Germline CDR1 KGHSH, CDR2 LQKENI. There are 13 residues in the CDR3. Trimming shortened V by 8 bases and J by 10 bases, and 18 bases separated the two germline ends. The CDR3 sequence: CASTRGRQWEQFF. In nucleotides, the CDR3 is TGTGCCAGCACGCGGGGCCGCCAATGGGAGCAGTTCTTC.

This clonotype was counted between two and nine times. V usage is TRBV20-1 and J usage is TRBJ1-1, with D perhaps matching TRBD1 (5 bases). This CDR3 region has 13 residues. CDR1 is DFQATT, CDR2 SNEGSKA, per germline (reference sequence). V dropped 5 bases and J dropped 1 base, with 11 bases sitting between them. The CDR3 loop reads CSAGGRWNTEAFF. CDR3 nucleotide sequence: TGCAGTGCTGGGGGACGGTGGAACACTGAAGCTTTCTTT.

Of note for this clonotype: One end of the junction is discordant with germline, which a read error may explain. V is TRBV6-5 and J is TRBJ2-5; unclear D gene. The J call may be in error: the DNA end matches TRBJ2-7 better. The CDR3 sequence is 14 residues long. Germline CDR1 is MNHEY and CDR2 is SVGAGI. The CDR3 DNA reads as TGTGACAGCAGTTACTCTCCCTTAAAAGCCGAGCAGTACTTC. Protein product: CDSSYSPLKAEQYF.

The V gene is TRBV28, the J gene TRBJ1-6; D is perhaps TRBD1 (6 bases). In germline, CDR1 is MDHEN, CDR2 SYDVKM. The CDR3 runs 15 residues. The V and J ends lost 6 bases and 4 bases respectively, with 13 bases between them. CDR3: CASRPPTGYNSPLHF. CDR3 nucleotides: TGTGCCAGCAGACCCCCGACAGGATATAATTCACCCCTCCACTTT.

This clonotype appeared a few times. The chain couples TRBV6-2 or TRBV6-3 to TRBJ2-4, with TRBD1 matching over 8 bases. The better agreement between TRBJ2-7 and the DNA end casts doubt on the J call. Per germline, CDR1 MNHEY and CDR2 SVGEGT. This CDR3 contains 14 residues. This CDR3 is CADPEGQGVYEQYF. CDR3 sequence (DNA): TGTGCCGACCCGGAAGGACAGGGAGTTTACGAGCAGTACTTC.

The V call is TRBV19, the J call TRBJ1-2, with 7 bases that match TRBD1. Germline trimming cut 8 bases from V and 8 bases from J; bases unmatched to any gene: 8. The germline gives CDR1 LNHDA, CDR2 SQIVND (reference sequence). This CDR3 region has 12 residues. CDR3 bases: TGTGCCAGTTTTACAGGGGTCGGAGGCTACACCTTC. Amino acid sequence: CASFTGVGGYTF.

This chain joins TRBV5-4 and TRBJ2-5; 7 bases are shared with TRBD1. Trimming took 0 bases from V and 5 from J; bases not matched to a gene: 7. In germline, CDR1 is SGHNT, CDR2 YYREEE (reference sequence). This CDR3 contains 15 residues. The CDR3 region is CASSLGQGNSETQYF. CDR3 nucleotide sequence: TGTGCCAGCAGCTTGGGACAGGGAAACTCGGAGACCCAGTACTTC.

The CDR3 bases are TGCAGTGCTAGAGGTCACGGGAGCTCCTACGAGCAGTACTTC. Translating it yields CSARGHGSSYEQYF. V gene TRBV20-1 combines with J gene TRBJ2-7; D may be TRBD2 (6 bases). Trimming stripped 1 base from V and 0 bases from J, with 10 bases between. This CDR3 has 14 amino acids. Looked up from germline, CDR1 is DFQATT and CDR2 is SNEGSKA (reference sequence).

This clonotype was observed at least ten times. The J gene is TRBJ2-7, the V gene TRBV18; 7 positions agree with TRBD1. This CDR3 comprises 15 residues. The V segment lost 9 bases and the J segment 2 bases; nucleotides outside the gene matches: 13. Germline V gives CDR1 KGHSH, CDR2 LQKENI. The CDR3 bases are TGTGCCAGTCGCCCTAACGGACAGGAGGCCTACGAGCAGTACTTC. Translated, it gives CASRPNGQEAYEQYF.

The chain couples TRBV11-1 to TRBJ1-1; D is uncertain. Germline assignment: CDR1 SGHAT and CDR2 FQDESV (reference sequence). This CDR3 is built from 13 residues. V was pared by 5 bases and J by 4 bases, with 11 bases between. The CDR3 protein is CASSRYLGTEAFF. CDR3 nucleotide sequence: TGTGCCAGCAGCCGTTACCTGGGCACTGAAGCTTTCTTT.

The rearrangement links TRBV28 to TRBJ1-1, with 7 bases that match TRBD1. Germline V gene lookup returns CDR1 MDHEN and CDR2 SYDVKM. This CDR3 is 16 amino acids long. Germline trimming cut 9 bases from V and 0 bases from J; bases unmatched to any gene: 13. The CDR3 here is CASTQGGTSMNTEAFF. The CDR3 DNA reads as TGTGCCAGTACTCAGGGGGGGACCAGCATGAACACTGAAGCTTTCTTT.

There are many counts of this clonotype. The chain recombines TRBV20-1 with TRBJ1-5, with 10 bases that match TRBD1. V was clipped by 5 bases and J by 6 bases; unmatched bases: 7. This CDR3 is 14 amino acids long. CDR1 is DFQATT, CDR2 SNEGSKA, per germline (reference sequence). In DNA, the CDR3 is TGCAGTGCTGGCCGGGACAGGGGCGGTCAGCCCCAGCATTTT. Translating gives CSAGRDRGGQPQHF.

A few counts support this clonotype. The chain joins TRBV12-3 or TRBV12-4 to TRBJ1-1, with a tentative D call TRBD1 (6 bases). V was shortened by 6 bases and J by 6 bases, with 14 bases between the two germline ends. This CDR3 is built from 13 residues. The CDR3 DNA reads TGTGCCAGCAGCCAGGGCAGGGGTGCTGAAGCTTTCTTT. Residues: CASSQGRGAEAFF.

In its sample, this clonotype was seen many times. This sequence joins TRBV7-2 and TRBJ1-2, with D perhaps matching TRBD1 (5 bases). The CDR3 spans 12 residues. Germline V gives CDR1 SGHTA, CDR2 FQGNSA. V shed 5 bases and J shed 12 bases, with 16 bases lying between them. CDR3 loop: CASSPGRWYNTF. The CDR3 region has the DNA TGTGCCAGCAGCCCAGGGCGCTGGTATAACACCTTC.

This clonotype appeared a few times. The chain combines TRBV6-6 with TRBJ1-1; 7 bases match TRBD1. Germline loops: CDR1 MNHNY, CDR2 SVGAGI (reference sequence). V dropped 6 bases and J dropped 1; count of bases not matched to a gene: 5. There are 14 residues in the CDR3. CDR3 in amino acids: CASRLRDRNTEAFF. The CDR3 DNA reads TGTGCCAGCAGACTCCGGGACAGGAACACTGAAGCTTTCTTT.

The rearrangement links TRBV2 to TRBJ1-1; a possible D gene is TRBD1 (5 bases). V lost 5 bases and J 6 bases, leaving 25 bases between the germline ends. The germline gives CDR1 SNHLY, CDR2 FYNNEI. The length of the CDR3 is 17 residues. CDR3 sequence reads: CASSSSRDRGFGAEAFF. The CDR3 DNA sequence: TGTGCCAGCAGTTCATCCCGGGACCGAGGTTTTGGGGCTGAAGCTTTCTTT.

In its sample, this clonotype was seen a few times. The chain links TRBV29-1 to TRBJ1-1; tentatively, D is TRBD1 (6 bases). The CDR3 covers 15 residues. Trimming cost V 2 bases and J 1 base, with 14 bases left between them. Germline assignment: CDR1 SQVTM and CDR2 ANQGSEA. The chain's CDR3 is CSVENPTGRNTEAFF. CDR3 DNA: TGCAGCGTTGAAAATCCGACAGGCAGGAACACTGAAGCTTTCTTT.

This clonotype was recorded many times. The V gene is TRBV5-1, the J gene TRBJ1-2; 8 positions match TRBD1. Germline V lookup: CDR1 SGHRS, CDR2 YFSETQ. The J segment lost 2 bases and the V segment lost 3 bases, leaving 9 bases of the junction unmatched. The CDR3 is 16 residues long. The CDR3 here is CASSSSRDRKNYGYTF. CDR3 in DNA: TGCGCCAGCAGCTCGAGCCGGGACAGGAAGAACTATGGCTACACCTTC.

Only a few counts were recorded for this clonotype. The germline gene is not matched at one end of the junction; a read error may be the cause. The chain is built from TRBV10-3 and TRBJ2-7; D is unresolved. The CDR3 extends over 14 amino acids. CDR1 is ENHRY and CDR2 is SYGVKD in the germline V gene. The CDR3 protein is CAIRESSRSYEQYF. As DNA, the CDR3 is TGTGCCATCAGGGAGTCGAGCAGGTCCTACGAGCAGTACTTC.

This clonotype was picked up a small number of times. The rearrangement uses TRBV18 and TRBJ1-2; no clear D gene. Germline V gene data show CDR1 as KGHSH and CDR2 as LQKENI. V dropped 2 bases and J dropped 4 bases, with 14 bases sitting between them. The CDR3 contains 15 residues. Written as DNA, the CDR3 is TGTGCCAGCTCACCAGAGGCAGTTGGAATCTATGGCTACACCTTC. It yields the protein CASSPEAVGIYGYTF.

This chain connects TRBV12-3 or TRBV12-4 to TRBJ1-5; no firm D call. V was pared by 1 base and J by 4 bases, with 14 bases between. This CDR3 region has 16 residues. The CDR3 region has the DNA TGTGCCAGCAGTTTAGGAGGCAGCCGACTAAATCAGCCCCAGCATTTT. Protein: CASSLGGSRLNQPQHF.

The V call is TRBV27, the J call TRBJ2-5; 11 bases fit TRBD2. V dropped 5 bases and J dropped 11; count of bases not matched to a gene: 10. In germline, CDR1 is MNHEY, CDR2 SMNVEV (reference sequence). The CDR3 has 14 residues. In DNA form, the CDR3 reads TGTGCCAGCAGTACCTTAGCGGGAGGGAAAGAGCAGTACTTC. Translation: CASSTLAGGKEQYF.

The chain uses TRBV5-1 and TRBJ2-3; D might be TRBD2 (7 bases). The CDR3 covers 16 residues. The germline CDR1 and CDR2 sequences are SGHRS and YFSETQ. V gave up 4 bases and J gave up 0 bases, with 15 bases separating them. The chain's CDR3 is CASSRWEGGSTDTQYF. DNA of the CDR3: TGCGCCAGCAGCCGATGGGAGGGGGGAAGCACAGATACGCAGTATTTT.

J is TRBJ2-3 and V is TRBV7-9; TRBD2 might be the D (6 bases). The CDR3 runs 14 residues. The germline gives CDR1 SEHNR, CDR2 FQNEAQ (reference sequence). Deletions cut 4 bases from V and 1 base from J, with 9 bases between. This CDR3 reads CASSWGDGTDTQYF. The DNA of the CDR3 is TGTGCCAGCAGCTGGGGGGATGGCACAGATACGCAGTATTTT.

Ten or more counts support this clonotype. V and J are TRBV9 and TRBJ2-7, with D tentatively TRBD2 (6 bases). Germline loops: CDR1 SGDLS, CDR2 YYNGEE. V lost 0 bases to trimming and J lost 1 base, with 11 bases between them. The CDR3 is made up of 15 amino acids. The CDR3 DNA is TGTGCCAGCAGCGTAGGGGGGGACCCTTCCTACGAGCAGTACTTC. Protein sequence: CASSVGGDPSYEQYF.

This clonotype has at least ten counts. The rearrangement links TRBV20-1 to TRBJ2-3, with 8 bases identical to TRBD2. The junction had 5 bases not matched to a gene; V was cut back by 0 bases and J by 3 bases. There are 15 residues in the CDR3. CDR1 is DFQATT, CDR2 SNEGSKA, per germline (reference sequence). The DNA of the CDR3 is TGCAGTGCTAGAGATCACGCGGGGGGTACAGATACGCAGTATTTT. Protein product: CSARDHAGGTDTQYF.